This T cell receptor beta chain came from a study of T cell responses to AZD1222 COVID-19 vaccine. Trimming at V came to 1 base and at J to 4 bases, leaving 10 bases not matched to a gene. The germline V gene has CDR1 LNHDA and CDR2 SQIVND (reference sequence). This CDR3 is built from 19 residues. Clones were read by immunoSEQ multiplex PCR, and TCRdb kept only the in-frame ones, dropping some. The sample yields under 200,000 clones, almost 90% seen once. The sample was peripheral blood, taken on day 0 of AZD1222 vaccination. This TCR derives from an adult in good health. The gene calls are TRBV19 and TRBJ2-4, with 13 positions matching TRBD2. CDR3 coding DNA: TGTGCCAGTAGTATAGGGGGGACTAGCGGGGCGGGGCTGAAAAACATTCAGTACTTC. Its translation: CASSIGGTSGAGLKNIQYF. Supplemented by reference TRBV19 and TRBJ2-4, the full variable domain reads DGGITQSPKYLFRKEGQNVTLSCEQNLNHDAMYWYRQDPGQGLRLIYYSQIVNDFQKGDIAEGYSVSREKKESFPLTVTSAQKNPTAFYLCASSIGGTSGAGLKNIQYFGAGTRLSVL.